One and the same sample provided the 16 T cell receptor beta chains below, sequenced in a study of read filtering for tumor transcriptome and immune sequencing. This library used around 0.4 ug RNA and molecular barcoded adaptors spanning alpha/delta and beta/gamma chains. TCRdb re-called the reads through MiXCR, storing one row per CDR3 protein. The sample has 50,000 or so distinct CDR3 sequences; roughly 20% are singletons. Sequencing used a population of CD138-negative cells sorted from bone marrow. The receptors here all came from a donor at least 40 years old with multiple myeloma.

This clonotype came up a few times. J is TRBJ1-2 and V is TRBV3-1, with no clear D. The germline CDR1 and CDR2 sequences are LGHDT and YNNKEL (reference sequence). This CDR3 spans 15 amino acids. Trimming took 1 base from V and 4 from J, leaving 13 bases between them. CDR3 nucleotides: TGTGCCAGCAGCCAAGCTCCGGAGACGACCTATGGCTACACCTTC. Its protein is CASSQAPETTYGYTF.

The rearrangement joins TRBV7-2 to TRBJ2-3; tentatively, D is TRBD2 (5 bases). Germline assignment: CDR1 SGHTA and CDR2 FQGNSA. This CDR3 spans 15 amino acids. The V gene lost 0 bases and the J gene lost 0 bases, with 7 bases spanning the gap. The CDR3 region is CASSLAGDSTDTQYF. For the CDR3, the DNA is TGTGCCAGCAGCTTAGCGGGAGATAGCACAGATACGCAGTATTTT.

The table lists this clonotype with many counts. The rearrangement joins TRBV11-2 to TRBJ1-2; tentative D call: TRBD1 (6 bases). This CDR3 spans 14 amino acids. In germline, CDR1 is SGHAT, CDR2 FQNNGV. The V and J ends lost 1 base and 6 bases respectively, with 12 bases between them. The CDR3 DNA is TGTGCCAGCAGCTTAGGACAGGTTGTCCATGGCTACACCTTC. The encoded protein is CASSLGQVVHGYTF.

This clonotype appeared many times. The J gene is TRBJ2-7, the V gene TRBV7-8; D uncertain. V was shortened by 4 bases and J by 4 bases, with 14 bases between the two germline ends. The germline V gene has CDR1 SGHVS and CDR2 FQNEAQ. The CDR3 is made up of 14 amino acids. This CDR3 reads CASSSFSVLYEQYF. The DNA for the CDR3 is TGTGCCAGCAGCTCGTTCTCGGTCCTTTACGAGCAGTACTTC.

The sample holds many counts of this clonotype. In DNA, the CDR3 is TGCGCCACCCGGGCCGGGGTTCAGTCTGGGGCCAACGTCCTGACTTTC. Its protein product is CATRAGVQSGANVLTF. This sequence joins TRBV5-1 and TRBJ2-6; maybe TRBD2 (5 bases). The germline gives CDR1 SGHRS, CDR2 YFSETQ. CDR3 length: 16 amino acids. V was cut by 9 bases and J by 1 base, with 17 bases left in between.

This clonotype has a count of ten or more. The rearrangement uses TRBV7-2 and TRBJ2-3; perhaps TRBD1 as D (5 bases). CDR3 length: 13 residues. V was trimmed by 1 base and J by 4 bases, leaving 6 bases between them. Germline values: CDR1 SGHTA, CDR2 FQGNSA. The CDR3 spells CASSLEQADTQYF. The CDR3 bases are TGTGCCAGCAGCTTAGAACAGGCAGATACGCAGTATTTT.

This clonotype has just a few counts. The V gene is TRBV9, the J gene TRBJ1-1; D is uncertain. Germline values: CDR1 SGDLS, CDR2 YYNGEE. This CDR3 comprises 12 residues. V lost 0 bases and J lost 5, with 5 bases in between. CDR3: CASSVGGTEAFF. The CDR3 bases are TGTGCCAGCAGCGTAGGAGGGACTGAAGCTTTCTTT.

The sample holds many counts of this clonotype. The chain carries TRBV6-5 and TRBJ2-7; 7 bases line up with TRBD1. V shed 5 bases, J shed 2 bases, and the junction held 6 bases outside the gene matches. Germline V gives CDR1 MNHEY, CDR2 SVGAGI. The length of the CDR3 is 14 residues. The CDR3 DNA reads as TGTGCCAGCAGTAAATGGGACAGAACCTACGAGCAGTACTTC. Protein: CASSKWDRTYEQYF.

This clonotype has a count of ten or more. This sequence joins TRBV19 and TRBJ2-1; 7 positions agree with TRBD2. Per germline, CDR1 LNHDA and CDR2 SQIVND (reference sequence). This CDR3 spans 14 amino acids. Trimming removed 9 bases from V and 10 bases from J; junction bases left unmatched: 15. This chain's CDR3 is CASEGGSRAREQFF. The CDR3 DNA follows: TGTGCCAGCGAGGGCGGGAGCCGCGCAAGAGAGCAGTTCTTC.

A remark on this clonotype: Given the absence of the conserved phenylalanine or tryptophan at the CDR3 end, a read error is likely. V is TRBV3-1 and J is TRBJ1-1; 7 bases align to TRBD1. Germline lookup yields CDR1 LGHDT and CDR2 YNNKEL (reference sequence). The length of the CDR3 is 16 residues. The CDR3, as DNA: TGTGCCAGCAGCCGACTGACAGGGCCCGTCGGCACTGAGGCTTTCCTT. This sequence encodes CASSRLTGPVGTEAFL.

This clonotype was picked up many times. The chain joins TRBV27 to TRBJ2-7; tentative D call: TRBD1 (6 bases). This CDR3 comprises 12 residues. V lost 7 bases to trimming and J lost 5 bases, with 12 bases between them. Germline V gene data show CDR1 as MNHEY and CDR2 as SMNVEV (reference sequence). The CDR3 DNA follows: TGTGCCAGCACAGGGGCCACGGACGAGCAGTACTTC. It is translated as CASTGATDEQYF.

In this sample, this clonotype turned up many times. The rearrangement joins TRBV28 to TRBJ2-5; 7 bases are shared with TRBD1. The V and J ends lost 6 bases and 2 bases, in that order; junction bases with no gene match: 9. This CDR3 comprises 15 residues. CDR1 is MDHEN and CDR2 is SYDVKM in the germline V gene. The CDR3 protein is CASRSPQGPQETQYF. CDR3 sequence (DNA): TGTGCCAGCAGAAGTCCACAGGGGCCGCAAGAGACCCAGTACTTC. Full variable domain (rest looked up from reference TRBV28 and TRBJ2-5): DVKVTQSSRYLVKRTGEKVFLECVQDMDHENMFWYRQDPGLGLRLIYFSYDVKMKEKGDIPEGYSVSREKKERFSLILESASTNQTSMYLCASRSPQGPQETQYFGPGTRLLVL.

As for this clonotype: This may arise from a read error, as a much more abundant clone is one base away. The V call is TRBV5-5, the J call TRBJ1-2, with D uncertain. This CDR3 has 14 residues. Trimming took off 4 bases at V and 2 bases at J, with 12 bases between the two ends. Germline V gene data show CDR1 as SGHKS and CDR2 as YYEKEE (reference sequence). This CDR3 is CASSLADQNYGYTF. Written as DNA, the CDR3 is TGTGCCAGCAGCCTCGCTGATCAGAACTATGGCTACACCTTC.

This clonotype was counted many times. V and J are TRBV12-3 or TRBV12-4 and TRBJ1-3; TRBD1 is a possible D gene (6 bases). This CDR3 spans 18 amino acids. The V end lost 3 bases, the J end lost 8 bases, and 26 bases lay between the germline ends. The CDR3 DNA is TGTGCCAGCAGTTTCCTCCTCGGAAACGGACAGTGGCGTGACACCATATATTTT. Protein product: CASSFLLGNGQWRDTIYF.

This clonotype was counted many times. The CDR3 DNA reads as TGTGCCAGCTCCCCGAAGGAGGGCACCTCCTACGAGCAGTACTTC. It is translated as CASSPKEGTSYEQYF. The V gene is TRBV6-5, the J gene TRBJ2-7, with TRBD2 as a possible D gene (6 bases). The CDR3 is made up of 15 amino acids. CDR1 and CDR2 from the germline V gene are MNHEY and SVGAGI. Between the trimmed V and J ends, which lost 8 bases and 0 bases, there was a span of 17 bases.

This clonotype came up many times. The chain has TRBV29-1 and TRBJ2-1; a possible D gene is TRBD1 (5 bases). V was pared by 4 bases and J by 4 bases, with 8 bases between. The CDR3 has 12 amino acids. Per germline, CDR1 SQVTM and CDR2 ANQGSEA. CDR3 sequence: CSVVDRYNEQFF. For the CDR3, the DNA is TGCAGCGTTGTTGACAGATACAATGAGCAGTTCTTC.